The 19 T cell receptor beta chains below come from one sample, sequenced in a study of a mutant IDH1 vaccine in newly diagnosed glioma. The time point was: week 5, during vaccination. The content of each vaccine dose was 300 ug of mutant IDH1 20-mer peptide, and topical imiquimod accompanied it. Profiling relied on immunoSEQ multiplex PCR, and the TCRdb table lists in-frame clones only, not all of them. The sample lists around 50,000 clones, around four fifths occurring once. These TCRs are of unknown antigen specificity. The specimen was PBMCs, collected from a glioma patient whose treatment included an IDH1 peptide vaccine. Receptors originate from a man aged 50-59 years with glioma.

The chain combines TRBV4-3 with TRBJ2-3; 15 bases line up with TRBD2. Unmatched junction bases numbered 3, after V lost 1 base and J lost 7 bases. The CDR3 totals 16 residues. Germline CDR1 reads LGHNA; CDR2 reads YSLEER. The CDR3 spells CASSQGTSGGAYTQYF. Written as DNA, the CDR3 is TGCGCCAGCAGCCAAGGGACTAGCGGGGGGGCTTATACGCAGTATTTT.

The rearrangement links TRBV19 to TRBJ1-2; 7 bases line up with TRBD1. The CDR3 has 15 amino acids. The J segment lost 4 bases and the V segment lost 5 bases, leaving 10 bases of the junction unmatched. Germline V lookup: CDR1 LNHDA, CDR2 SQIVND (reference sequence). Here the CDR3 DNA reads TGTGCCAGTAGTGGACGGGACAGACCTTCCTATGGCTACACCTTC. Translation gives CASSGRDRPSYGYTF. Complete variable domain (other parts from reference TRBV19 and TRBJ1-2): DGGITQSPKYLFRKEGQNVTLSCEQNLNHDAMYWYRQDPGQGLRLIYYSQIVNDFQKGDIAEGYSVSREKKESFPLTVTSAQKNPTAFYLCASSGRDRPSYGYTFGSGTRLTVV.

This chain connects TRBV10-1 to TRBJ2-7; D gene unclear. The CDR3 spans 13 residues. The germline V and J ends were trimmed by 5 bases and 8 bases, with 16 bases remaining between them. In germline, CDR1 is WNHNN, CDR2 SYGVQD (reference sequence). Here the CDR3 DNA reads TGCGCCAGCAGTCCTAATGAGGACGGACAGCAGTACTTC. Its translation: CASSPNEDGQQYF.

The chain is built from TRBV5-4 and TRBJ2-3; 8 bases agree with TRBD1. V was pared by 4 bases and J by 4 bases, with 11 bases of the junction left unmatched. The CDR3 consists of 16 residues. Per the germline V gene, CDR1 is SGHNT and CDR2 is YYREEE (reference sequence). The CDR3 protein is CASSPRTGTLADTQYF. The CDR3 DNA reads as TGTGCCAGCAGCCCCAGGACAGGGACTCTCGCAGATACGCAGTATTTT.

This clone was found once. This rearrangement joins TRBV6-1 to TRBJ2-7, with no clear D. Trimming pared 7 bases from V and 0 bases from J, leaving 10 bases between. The CDR3 has 13 amino acids. Germline lookup yields CDR1 MNHNS and CDR2 SASEGT. In DNA form, the CDR3 reads TGTGCCAGCACCTTGAGCTTCTCCTACGAGCAGTACTTC. It encodes CASTLSFSYEQYF.

The chain carries TRBV2 and TRBJ1-6, with D perhaps TRBD1 (5 bases). The CDR3 spans 14 residues. V was trimmed by 7 bases and J by 7 bases, leaving 14 bases between them. Germline assignment: CDR1 SNHLY and CDR2 FYNNEI. CDR3 sequence reads: CASNAGKLNSPLHF. CDR3 coding DNA: TGTGCCAGCAACGCAGGGAAACTCAATTCACCCCTCCACTTT.

The gene calls are TRBV19 and TRBJ1-5, with D unclear. Germline-derived CDR1 and CDR2 are LNHDA and SQIVND (reference sequence). Trimming pared 3 bases from V and 2 bases from J, leaving 11 bases between. The CDR3 is 15 residues long. Here the CDR3 reads CASSIDGNGNQPQHF. CDR3 DNA: TGTGCCAGTAGTATTGATGGGAACGGCAATCAGCCCCAGCATTTT.

The CDR3 sequence is CASRLDIWDTQYF. For the CDR3, the DNA is TGCGCCAGCAGGCTGGACATTTGGGATACGCAGTATTTT. The chain carries TRBV5-1 and TRBJ2-3, with a possible D match to TRBD1 (5 bases). V was trimmed by 5 bases and J by 6 bases, leaving 13 bases between them. This CDR3 region has 13 residues. Germline CDR1 and CDR2: SGHRS and YFSETQ.

The rearrangement joins TRBV25-1 to TRBJ2-5, with D possibly TRBD1 on 6 matching bases. In germline, CDR1 is MGHDK, CDR2 SYGVNS. Trimming took off 3 bases at V and 5 bases at J, with 13 bases between the two ends. The CDR3 has 14 residues. The CDR3 is CASSDRGSWETQYF. The CDR3 DNA reads TGTGCCAGCAGTGATAGGGGGTCTTGGGAGACCCAGTACTTC.

The chain uses TRBV28 and TRBJ1-1; D ambiguous. The germline V and J ends were trimmed by 5 bases and 1 base, with 2 bases remaining between them. The CDR3 is made up of 11 amino acids. Germline assignment: CDR1 MDHEN and CDR2 SYDVKM. As DNA, the CDR3 is TGTGCCAGCAGTCCGAACACTGAAGCTTTCTTT. Translation: CASSPNTEAFF. Variable domain in full (rest from reference TRBV28 and TRBJ1-1): DVKVTQSSRYLVKRTGEKVFLECVQDMDHENMFWYRQDPGLGLRLIYFSYDVKMKEKGDIPEGYSVSREKKERFSLILESASTNQTSMYLCASSPNTEAFFGQGTRLTVV.

The chain employs TRBV29-1 and TRBJ2-7; D unclear. With 1 base removed from V and 5 bases from J, the gap between germline ends came to 12 bases. This CDR3 spans 13 amino acids. Germline CDR1 and CDR2: SQVTM and ANQGSEA. CDR3 protein: CSVEGIERDEQYF. The CDR3 DNA reads TGCAGCGTTGAAGGGATCGAAAGAGACGAGCAGTACTTC.

The chain employs TRBV18 and TRBJ1-5; D may be TRBD1 (5 bases). CDR3 size: 14 residues. Germline V lookup: CDR1 KGHSH, CDR2 LQKENI. The V and J ends lost 4 bases and 2 bases respectively, with 9 bases between them. The DNA for the CDR3 is TGTGCCAGCTCACTTCAGGGACGCAATCAGCCCCAGCATTTT. It translates to CASSLQGRNQPQHF.

This sequence joins TRBV19 and TRBJ1-1; D ambiguous. V lost 3 bases and J lost 0, with 14 bases in between. CDR3 length equals 16 residues. CDR1 and CDR2 (germline): LNHDA, SQIVND (reference sequence). The CDR3 bases are TGTGCCAGTAGTATGAGAGGGCCGCTCCTGAACACTGAAGCTTTCTTT. It translates to CASSMRGPLLNTEAFF.

This chain links TRBV4-2 with TRBJ2-2; 9 positions agree with TRBD2. Germline CDR1 reads LGHNA; CDR2 reads YNFKEQ. After removal of 8 bases from V and 3 bases from J, the junction contained 4 bases not matched to a gene. CDR3 length: 14 residues. The CDR3 sequence: CASRGGADTGELFF. CDR3 coding DNA: TGTGCCAGCCGCGGGGGGGCTGACACCGGGGAGCTGTTTTTT.

V is TRBV6-5 and J is TRBJ1-1, with D possibly TRBD1 on 6 matching bases. The CDR3 loop spans 11 amino acids. V was trimmed by 2 bases and J by 11 bases, leaving 9 bases between them. CDR1 and CDR2 from the germline V gene are MNHEY and SVGAGI. CDR3 loop: CASSYGTKAFF. Here the CDR3 DNA reads TGTGCCAGCAGTTACGGGACAAAGGCTTTCTTT.

This clone was detected only a few times. CDR3 sequence: CASSFGTGINEKLFF. DNA of the CDR3: TGTGCCAGCAGCTTCGGGACAGGAATTAATGAAAAACTGTTTTTT. The chain recombines TRBV11-2 with TRBJ1-4; TRBD1 matches 8 bases. CDR1 is SGHAT, CDR2 FQNNGV, per germline. The CDR3 totals 15 residues. After removal of 3 bases from V and 4 bases from J, the junction contained 4 bases not matched to a gene.

The rearrangement links TRBV15 to TRBJ1-3; no clear D. The V end lost 0 bases, the J end lost 4 bases, and 7 bases lay between the germline ends. Germline values: CDR1 LNHNV, CDR2 YYDKDF (reference sequence). The CDR3 totals 14 residues. The CDR3 spells CATSRDHVGNTIYF. The DNA for the CDR3 is TGTGCCACCAGCAGAGATCACGTCGGAAACACCATATATTTT.

The chain combines TRBV30 with TRBJ2-6; no definite D call. CDR1 and CDR2 (germline): GTSNPN, SVGIG (reference sequence). The CDR3 totals 13 residues. The V and J ends lost 3 bases and 1 base respectively, with 4 bases between them. CDR3 sequence: CAWRGSGANVLTF. As DNA, the CDR3 is TGTGCCTGGAGAGGATCTGGGGCCAACGTCCTGACTTTC.

This chain links TRBV30 with TRBJ2-5, with D perhaps TRBD2 (7 bases). The J call is uncertain, as TRBJ2-7 better fits the DNA end. Germline lookup yields CDR1 GTSNPN and CDR2 SVGIG (reference sequence). There are 13 residues in the CDR3. CDR3: CAWSVYRGGEQYF. The DNA for the CDR3 is TGTGCCTGGAGTGTATATAGGGGGGGCGAGCAGTACTTC.